Following are 24 T cell receptor beta chains from one sample sequenced in a study of metastatic and nonmetastatic thyroid tumors. TCRdb re-called the PCR reads with MiXCR. Among 85,000 to 100,000 clones, about 12% were seen once, and the ten largest hold roughly 12%. There were no patients who had received any treatment before thyroid surgery. Sequenced material: blood. The receptor source for this set is a female donor with papillary thyroid cancer or a benign thyroid nodule (not recorded which). Some clones in this sample may be carry-over from other donors' samples.

This sequence joins TRBV30 and TRBJ2-7, with D unresolved. CDR1 and CDR2 (germline): GTSNPN, SVGIG (reference sequence). The V gene lost 1 base and the J gene lost 4 bases, with 8 bases spanning the gap. This CDR3 contains 12 residues. The CDR3 loop is CAWSASLYEQYF. The CDR3 nucleotides read TGTGCCTGGAGTGCCTCACTTTACGAGCAGTACTTC.

This clone came up many times. The chain is built from TRBV24-1 and TRBJ2-7, with 13 nucleotides matching TRBD2. The CDR3 contains 16 residues. Germline CDR1 and CDR2: KGHDR and SFDVKD. Trimming took 3 bases from V and 2 from J; bases not matched to a gene: 3. The CDR3 protein is CATSDAGLAGTYEQYF. For the CDR3, the DNA is TGTGCCACCAGTGATGCGGGACTAGCGGGAACCTACGAGCAGTACTTC.

There are many counts of this clone. The chain recombines TRBV10-3 with TRBJ2-1; D is possibly TRBD2 (7 bases). Germline V gene sequence: CDR1 ENHRY, CDR2 SYGVKD. The CDR3 runs to 14 residues. V lost 10 bases to trimming and J lost 4 bases, with 17 bases between them. In DNA form, the CDR3 reads TGTGCCACTGAAGGGGGAGGGGGGTACAATGAGCAGTTCTTC. Translated: CATEGGGGYNEQFF.

This clone was seen many times. This sequence joins TRBV12-3 or TRBV12-4 and TRBJ2-5; a weak D match, TRBD2 (6 bases). V lost 1 base, J lost 5 bases, and 11 bases lay in between. The CDR3 has 14 amino acids. This CDR3 is CASSLVEGVETQYF. CDR3 bases: TGTGCCAGCAGTTTAGTGGAGGGAGTGGAGACCCAGTACTTC.

This clone was detected ten times or more. The chain employs TRBV4-3 and TRBJ2-1; 7 bases map to TRBD2. The CDR3 length is 14 residues. Germline trimming cut 1 base from V and 8 bases from J; bases unmatched to any gene: 5. CDR1 LGHNA and CDR2 YSLEER come from the germline V gene. Here the CDR3 reads CASSQALAAYEQFF. The CDR3 DNA sequence: TGCGCCAGCAGCCAAGCTCTAGCGGCCTATGAGCAGTTCTTC.

Details on this clone: The junction does not match germline at one end; this may be a read error. Other DNA sequences within the sample encode an identical CDR3. J is TRBJ1-2 and V is TRBV3-1; weak D call: TRBD1 (5 bases). There are 16 residues in the CDR3. CDR1 LGHDT and CDR2 YNNKEL come from the germline V gene (reference sequence). The CDR3 protein is CASSQAGGSTNYGYTF. The DNA for the CDR3 is TGTGCCAGTAGCCAAGCCGGGGGATCGACTAACTATGGCTACACCTTC.

This clone was observed many times. The chain joins TRBV6-2 or TRBV6-3 to TRBJ2-1, with D possibly being TRBD2 (6 bases). The CDR3 covers 17 residues. V lost 6 bases, J lost 7 bases, and 25 bases lay in between. CDR1 and CDR2 (germline): MNHEY, SVGEGT. CDR3 sequence (DNA): TGTGCCAGCAGAACCTCTCAGGTGGGGGGTCTTAGGAATGAGCAGTTCTTC. Translating gives CASRTSQVGGLRNEQFF.

Turning to this clone: A clone one base away is much larger, so this may be a read error. V is TRBV10-3 and J is TRBJ1-3; the match to TRBD1 covers 7 bases. Germline V lookup: CDR1 ENHRY, CDR2 SYGVKD. The CDR3 consists of 14 residues. J gave up 4 bases and V 8 bases, and 8 bases lay outside the gene matches. The DNA of the CDR3 is TGTGCCATCGGGGAGACAGGGTCCGGAAACACCATATATTTT. Its translation: CAIGETGSGNTIYF.

In its sample, this clone was seen many times. The chain uses TRBV18 and TRBJ1-1, with 7 bases matching TRBD1. The length of the CDR3 is 14 residues. V shed 3 bases, J shed 5 bases, and the junction held 6 bases outside the gene matches. Per germline, CDR1 KGHSH and CDR2 LQKENI. DNA for the CDR3: TGTGCCAGCTCACCTTCCGGGACAGCTACTGAAGCTTTCTTT. Protein: CASSPSGTATEAFF.

This clone was seen many times. V gene TRBV27 combines with J gene TRBJ2-7; D perhaps matches TRBD2 (5 bases). The CDR3 spans 14 residues. Germline CDR1 and CDR2: MNHEY and SMNVEV (reference sequence). Trimming removed 2 bases from V and 2 bases from J, with 10 bases in between. Here the CDR3 reads CASSLQSGTYEQYF. As DNA, the CDR3 is TGTGCCAGCAGTTTACAGAGCGGAACCTACGAGCAGTACTTC.

This clone was observed many times. J is TRBJ2-2 and V is TRBV6-1; D is undetermined. CDR3 length: 15 amino acids. The germline CDR1 and CDR2 sequences are MNHNS and SASEGT. Trimming pared 5 bases from V and 5 bases from J, leaving 15 bases between. CDR3 DNA sequence: TGTGCCAGCAGTTTATTGAGCACTTATACCGGGGAGCTGTTTTTT. It yields the protein CASSLLSTYTGELFF.

The chain combines TRBV3-1 with TRBJ2-7; D remains unclear. Trimming cost V 0 bases and J 3 bases, with 15 bases left between them. The CDR3 runs 16 residues. The germline CDR1 and CDR2 sequences are LGHDT and YNNKEL (reference sequence). The CDR3 is CASSQEECLSDYEQYF. The CDR3 region has the DNA TGTGCCAGCAGCCAAGAAGAATGCCTATCAGACTACGAGCAGTACTTC.

This clone was detected ten times or more. This rearrangement joins TRBV7-2 to TRBJ2-5, with D hard to call. The CDR3 is 14 residues long. Germline values: CDR1 SGHTA, CDR2 FQGNSA. V shed 1 base and J shed 5 bases, with 11 bases lying between them. The CDR3 here is CASSLGSVGETQYF. CDR3 in DNA: TGTGCCAGCAGCTTAGGGAGCGTCGGGGAGACCCAGTACTTC.

This clone was observed at least ten times. The J gene is TRBJ2-2, the V gene TRBV6-1; 7 bases map to TRBD1. V lost 7 bases and J lost 8; bases outside the gene matches: 7. CDR3 size: 13 residues. The V gene's germline CDR1 is MNHNS and CDR2 SASEGT. CDR3 sequence (DNA): TGTGCCAGCACCCTAGGGGGCTCGGGGGAGCTGTTTTTT. It specifies CASTLGGSGELFF.

This clone was recorded many times. The chain combines TRBV12-3 or TRBV12-4 with TRBJ1-5, with no clear D. CDR3 length equals 13 residues. V lost 6 bases to trimming and J lost 0 bases, with 6 bases between them. The chain's CDR3 is CASSDNSNQPQHF. The DNA of the CDR3 is TGTGCCAGCAGCGACAATAGCAATCAGCCCCAGCATTTT.

This clone was detected ten times or more. The V gene is TRBV2, the J gene TRBJ1-5; the D is unclear. Per germline, CDR1 SNHLY and CDR2 FYNNEI. This CDR3 spans 14 amino acids. Trimming took off 3 bases at V and 7 bases at J, with 13 bases between the two ends. DNA for the CDR3: TGTGCCAGCAGTGAGAACAATATCCCCCAGCCCCAGCATTTT. It encodes CASSENNIPQPQHF. Full variable domain (remainder filled in from reference TRBV2 and TRBJ1-5): EPEVTQTPSHQVTQMGQEVILRCVPISNHLYFYWYRQILGQKVEFLVSFYNNEISEKSEIFDDQFSVERPDGSNFTLKIRSTKLEDSAMYFCASSENNIPQPQHFGDGTRLSIL.

This clone was found a few times. The chain couples TRBV5-5 to TRBJ2-7, with a weak D call TRBD2 (5 bases). The CDR3 has 13 residues. The V and J ends lost 6 bases and 3 bases respectively, with 13 bases between them. CDR1 is SGHKS and CDR2 is YYEKEE in the germline V gene (reference sequence). This CDR3 is CASNVGGYYEQYF. Here the CDR3 DNA reads TGTGCCAGCAACGTAGGCGGGTACTACGAGCAGTACTTC.

The sample holds many counts of this clone. The chain is built from TRBV7-3 and TRBJ2-1; the match to TRBD2 covers 7 bases. The CDR3 covers 17 residues. Germline trimming cut 1 base from V and 7 bases from J; bases unmatched to any gene: 13. Germline V CDR1 and CDR2: SGHTA, FQGTGA. The CDR3 spells CASSLNVGAGVSNEQFF. The CDR3 nucleotides are TGTGCCAGCAGCTTAAACGTCGGGGCGGGAGTGAGTAATGAGCAGTTCTTC.

CDR3: CASSKYQETQYF. CDR3 nucleotides: TGTGCCAGCTCTAAGTACCAAGAGACCCAGTACTTC. The chain recombines TRBV6-2 or TRBV6-3 with TRBJ2-5; D not resolved. Trimming removed 8 bases at V and 0 bases at J, with 7 bases between. The CDR3 loop spans 12 amino acids. From germline, CDR1 is MNHEY and CDR2 SVGEGT.

This clone occurred a few times. The chain links TRBV6-1 to TRBJ2-5; D perhaps matches TRBD1 (6 bases). Germline V lookup: CDR1 MNHNS, CDR2 SASEGT. The CDR3 spans 15 residues. The V end was cut by 5 bases, the J end by 2 bases, with 15 bases between. CDR3 loop: CASSPLGGPQETQYF. CDR3 sequence (DNA): TGTGCCAGCAGTCCGCTTGGGGGCCCTCAAGAGACCCAGTACTTC.

This clone has only a few counts. CDR3 residues: CASSNGTEIQYF. The DNA of the CDR3 is TGTGCCAGCAGTAATGGGACGGAGATCCAGTACTTC. The chain joins TRBV2 to TRBJ2-7; the D call may be TRBD1 or TRBD2 (5 bases each). The V gene lost 5 bases and the J gene lost 10 bases, with 15 bases spanning the gap. CDR1 and CDR2 (germline): SNHLY, FYNNEI. There are 12 residues in the CDR3.

Ten or more counts support this clone. Because it lacks the conserved phenylalanine or tryptophan at the end, this CDR3 is likely a read error. Here the CDR3 reads CASSAQGGAGNTIYL. The CDR3 DNA sequence: TGTGCCAGCAGCGCTCAGGGGGGGGCCGGAAACACCATATATCTT. The V and J genes are TRBV6-1 and TRBJ1-3; 7 nucleotides agree with TRBD1. This CDR3 spans 15 amino acids. Germline CDR1 is MNHNS and CDR2 is SASEGT. The trim removed 6 bases at V and 4 bases at J, leaving 9 bases unmatched.

The rearrangement joins TRBV25-1 to TRBJ1-1; 9 bases match TRBD1. V was clipped by 8 bases and J by 4 bases; unmatched bases: 29. In germline, CDR1 is MGHDK, CDR2 SYGVNS. The CDR3 is made up of 21 amino acids. CDR3 in amino acids: CASRRWKGQGPWVGGGTEAFF. The CDR3 nucleotides are TGTGCCAGCCGACGTTGGAAAGGACAGGGGCCATGGGTGGGGGGAGGCACTGAAGCTTTCTTT.

This clone has more than one count but fewer than ten. With a much larger clone just one base away, this may be a read error. This CDR3 is also generated by other DNA sequences in the sample. The chain employs TRBV28 and TRBJ2-5; D gene ambiguous. CDR1 and CDR2 from the germline V gene are MDHEN and SYDVKM. V shed 3 bases and J shed 6 bases, with 14 bases lying between them. CDR3 size: 14 residues. CDR3 sequence: CASSLGIVGQTQYF. The DNA for the CDR3 is TGTGCCAGCAGTTTGGGAATAGTCGGACAGACCCAGTACTTC.